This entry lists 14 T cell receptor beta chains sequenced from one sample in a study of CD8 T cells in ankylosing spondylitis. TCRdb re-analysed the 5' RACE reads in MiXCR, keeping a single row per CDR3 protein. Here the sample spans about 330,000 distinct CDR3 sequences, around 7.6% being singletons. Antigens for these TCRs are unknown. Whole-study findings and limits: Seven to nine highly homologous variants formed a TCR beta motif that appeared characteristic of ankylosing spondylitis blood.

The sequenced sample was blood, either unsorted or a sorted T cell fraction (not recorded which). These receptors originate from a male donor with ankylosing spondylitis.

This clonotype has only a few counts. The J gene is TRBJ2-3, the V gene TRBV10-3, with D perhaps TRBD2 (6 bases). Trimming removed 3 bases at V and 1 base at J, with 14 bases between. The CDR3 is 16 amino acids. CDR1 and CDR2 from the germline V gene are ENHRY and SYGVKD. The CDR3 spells CAISDSREVGTDTQYF. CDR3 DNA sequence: TGTGCCATCAGTGACTCGCGGGAAGTTGGCACAGATACGCAGTATTTT.

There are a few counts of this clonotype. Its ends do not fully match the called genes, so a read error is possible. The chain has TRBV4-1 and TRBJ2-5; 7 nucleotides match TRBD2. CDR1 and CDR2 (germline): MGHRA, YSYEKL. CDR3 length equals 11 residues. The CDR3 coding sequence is TGCGCCAGCAGCCGAACTAGCGACCGTAACTTC. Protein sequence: CASSRTSDRNF.

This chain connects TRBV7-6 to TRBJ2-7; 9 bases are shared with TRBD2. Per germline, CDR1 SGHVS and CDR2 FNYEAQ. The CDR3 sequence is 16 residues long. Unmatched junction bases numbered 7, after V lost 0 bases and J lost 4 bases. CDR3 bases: TGTGCCAGCAGCTTAGCGTGGGCGGGAGGGCCGTACGAGCAGTACTTC. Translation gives CASSLAWAGGPYEQYF.

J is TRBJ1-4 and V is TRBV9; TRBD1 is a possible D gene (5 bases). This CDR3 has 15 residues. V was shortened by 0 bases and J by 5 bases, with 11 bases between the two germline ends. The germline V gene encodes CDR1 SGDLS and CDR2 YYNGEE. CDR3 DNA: TGTGCCAGCAGCGTAGCGGGACGATACAATGAAAAACTGTTTTTT. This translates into CASSVAGRYNEKLFF.

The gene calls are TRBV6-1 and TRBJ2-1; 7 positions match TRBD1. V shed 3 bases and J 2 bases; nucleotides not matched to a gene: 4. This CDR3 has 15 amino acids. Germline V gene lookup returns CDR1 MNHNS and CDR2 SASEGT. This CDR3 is CASSESRGTYNEQFF. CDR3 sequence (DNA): TGTGCCAGCAGTGAGAGCAGGGGGACCTACAATGAGCAGTTCTTC.

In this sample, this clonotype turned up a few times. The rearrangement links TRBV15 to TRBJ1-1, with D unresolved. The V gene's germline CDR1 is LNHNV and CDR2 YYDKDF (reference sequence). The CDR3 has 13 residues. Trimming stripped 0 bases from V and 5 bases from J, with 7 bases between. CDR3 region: CATSRDPGTEAFF. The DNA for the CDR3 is TGTGCCACCAGCAGAGATCCGGGGACTGAAGCTTTCTTT.

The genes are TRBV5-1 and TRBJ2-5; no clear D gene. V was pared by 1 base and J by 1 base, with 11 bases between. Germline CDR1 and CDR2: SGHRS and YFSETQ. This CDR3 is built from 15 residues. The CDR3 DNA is TGCGCCAGCAGCTTGTTTTCAGCCCTCCAAGAGACCCAGTACTTC. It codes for CASSLFSALQETQYF. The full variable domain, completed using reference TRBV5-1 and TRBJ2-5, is KAGVTQTPRYLIKTRGQQVTLSCSPISGHRSVSWYQQTPGQGLQFLFEYFSETQRNKGNFPGRFSGRQFSNSRSEMNVSTLELGDSALYLCASSLFSALQETQYFGPGTRLLVL.

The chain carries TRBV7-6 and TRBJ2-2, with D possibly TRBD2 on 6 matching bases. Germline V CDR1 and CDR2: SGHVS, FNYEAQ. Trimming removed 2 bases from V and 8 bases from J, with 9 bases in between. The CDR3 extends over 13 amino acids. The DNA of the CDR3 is TGTGCCAGCAGCTTACGCAGCGGGGGGGAGCTGTTTTTT. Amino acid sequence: CASSLRSGGELFF.

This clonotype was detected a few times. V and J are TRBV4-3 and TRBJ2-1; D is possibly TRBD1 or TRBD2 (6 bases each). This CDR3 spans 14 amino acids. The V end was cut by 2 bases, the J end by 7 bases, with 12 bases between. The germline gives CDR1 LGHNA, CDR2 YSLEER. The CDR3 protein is CASSQFSGANEQFF. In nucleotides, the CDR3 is TGCGCCAGCAGCCAATTTTCGGGGGCGAATGAGCAGTTCTTC.

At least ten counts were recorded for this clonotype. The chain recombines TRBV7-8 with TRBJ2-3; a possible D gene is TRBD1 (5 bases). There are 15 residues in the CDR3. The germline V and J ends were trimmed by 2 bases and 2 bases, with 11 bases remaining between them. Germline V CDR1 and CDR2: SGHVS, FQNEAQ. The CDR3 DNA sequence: TGTGCCAGCAGCTTAAGTCGACAGTACACAGATACGCAGTATTTT. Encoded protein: CASSLSRQYTDTQYF.

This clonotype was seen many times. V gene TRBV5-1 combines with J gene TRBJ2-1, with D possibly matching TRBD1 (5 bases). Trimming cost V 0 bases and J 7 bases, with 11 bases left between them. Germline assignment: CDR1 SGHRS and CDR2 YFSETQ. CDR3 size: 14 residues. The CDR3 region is CASSLEPGKNEQFF. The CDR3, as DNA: TGCGCCAGCAGCTTGGAACCAGGGAAGAATGAGCAGTTCTTC.

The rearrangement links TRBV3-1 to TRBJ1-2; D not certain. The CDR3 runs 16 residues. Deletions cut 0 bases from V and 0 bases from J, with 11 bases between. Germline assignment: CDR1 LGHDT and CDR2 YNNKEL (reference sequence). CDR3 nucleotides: TGTGCCAGCAGCCAAGATGTGAAGGTAGCTAACTATGGCTACACCTTC. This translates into CASSQDVKVANYGYTF.

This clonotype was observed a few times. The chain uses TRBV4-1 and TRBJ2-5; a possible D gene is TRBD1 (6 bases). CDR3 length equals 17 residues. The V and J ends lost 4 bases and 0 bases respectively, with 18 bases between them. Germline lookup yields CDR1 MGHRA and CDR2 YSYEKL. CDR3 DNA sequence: TGCGCCAGCAGCCCCGACCGGGACACAGCGTACCAAGAGACCCAGTACTTC. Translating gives CASSPDRDTAYQETQYF.

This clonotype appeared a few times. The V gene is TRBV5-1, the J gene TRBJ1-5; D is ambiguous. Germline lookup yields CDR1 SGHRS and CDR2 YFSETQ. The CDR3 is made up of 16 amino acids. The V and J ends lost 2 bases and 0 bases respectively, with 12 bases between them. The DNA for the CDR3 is TGCGCCAGCAGCTTCCTAGGTGGGGATAGCAATCAGCCCCAGCATTTT. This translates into CASSFLGGDSNQPQHF.